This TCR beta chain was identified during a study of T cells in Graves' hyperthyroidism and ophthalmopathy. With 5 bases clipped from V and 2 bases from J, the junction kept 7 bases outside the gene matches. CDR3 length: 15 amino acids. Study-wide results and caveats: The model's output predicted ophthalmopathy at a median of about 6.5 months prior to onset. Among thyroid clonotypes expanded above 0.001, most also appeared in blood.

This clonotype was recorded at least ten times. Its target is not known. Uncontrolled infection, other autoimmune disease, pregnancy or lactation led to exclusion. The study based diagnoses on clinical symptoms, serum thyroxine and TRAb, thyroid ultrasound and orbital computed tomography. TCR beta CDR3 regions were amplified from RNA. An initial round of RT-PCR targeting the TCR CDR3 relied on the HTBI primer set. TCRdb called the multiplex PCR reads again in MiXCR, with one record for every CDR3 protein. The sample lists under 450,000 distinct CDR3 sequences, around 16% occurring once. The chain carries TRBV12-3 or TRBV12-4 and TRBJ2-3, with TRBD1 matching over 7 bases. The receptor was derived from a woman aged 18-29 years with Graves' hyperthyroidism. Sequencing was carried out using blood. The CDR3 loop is CASSPPTGYTDTQYF. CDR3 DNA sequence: TGTGCCAGCAGTCCGCCGACAGGGTACACAGATACGCAGTATTTT.